The clone carrying this T cell receptor (beta chain) was seen only a few times. The antigen is unknown. Germline assignment: CDR1 MDHEN and CDR2 SYDVKM. CDR3 length: 17 amino acids. V lost 3 bases and J lost 3; bases outside the gene matches: 11. TCRdb re-derived calls from the reads in MiXCR, one entry per CDR3 protein. The data contain roughly 200,000 distinct CDR3 sequences, about a sixth of them singletons. This record belongs to a study of T cell repertoires in cytomegalovirus infection. Whole-study results and caveats: Dominant in the ex vivo response were TCR beta clonotypes restricted by HLA-C and specific for CMV. Of the TCR beta families, the public ones yielded a cumulative frequency that identified carriers of CMV plus the relevant HLA.

The sequence was obtained from a human donor in good health (CMV status not recorded). Some clones in this sample may be carry-over from other donors' samples. What was sequenced was CD8+ T cells from PBMCs. The rearrangement uses TRBV28 and TRBJ1-1; the match to TRBD1 covers 9 bases. The CDR3 loop reads CASSLGPRDRDDTEAFF. The DNA of the CDR3 is TGTGCCAGCAGTTTGGGGCCTCGGGACAGGGATGACACTGAAGCTTTCTTT.